This paragraph reports one TCR beta chain. Its antigen is undetermined. The sample is drawn from a study of cytomegalovirus exposure and HLA in healthy donors. The germline CDR1 and CDR2 sequences are LGHNA and YNFKEQ. The CDR3 covers 19 residues. V lost 2 bases and J 0 bases, leaving 23 bases between the germline ends. Use of 60 Vbeta and 13 Jbeta primers characterized the PCR. Sequencing used immunoSEQ multiplex PCR; TCRdb keeps in-frame clones, though not all of them. The sample has 110,000 or so clones, roughly 71% seen once; the top ten hold about 2.8%. General study points: A later analysis associated about 18,000 TCR beta sequences with HLA alleles at a 0.05 false discovery rate.

V is TRBV4-2 and J is TRBJ2-7, with D possibly being TRBD2 (6 bases). The clonotype originates from a woman aged 40 to 55 in good health and CMV-seropositive. What was sequenced was PBMCs. CDR3 bases: TGTGCCAGCAGCCAAAGGGCCCAAGCCGGGACTCCGAGCTCCTACGAGCAGTACTTC. Protein: CASSQRAQAGTPSSYEQYF.